A selection of T cell receptor beta chains follows, all from one sample in a study of PD-L1 blockade in urothelial cancer. TCRdb's copy holds only in-frame clones and misses some; the assay was immunoSEQ multiplex PCR. The sample records approximately 56,000 clones, 85% being singletons. The sequencing here drew on PBMCs, taken around atezolizumab (anti-PD-L1) treatment. The origin of the receptors is a man aged 65-85 years with urothelial cancer. CDR3s leave out the opening cysteine and the closing phenylalanine or tryptophan. A D gene is named only where the DNA matches it firmly.

>TRBJ2-5|TRBV5-4|TRBD2
ASSLGLAGVLETQY
>TRBJ1-3|TRBV6-1|TRBD1
ASRVQGVKNTIY
>TRBJ2-3|TRBV2|TRBD2
ASKGLAGKDTQY
>TRBJ2-7|TRBV6-5|TRBD1
ASSSGTGVSYEQY
>TRBJ2-2|TRBV2|TRBD1
ASSVRGRSGELF
>TRBJ1-1|TRBV11-1|TRBD1
ASSPQGALTEAF
>TRBJ2-2|TRBV19|.
ASSQEGRNTGELF
>TRBJ2-7|TRBV18|TRBD2
ASSQTSGPSYEQY
>TRBJ2-7|TRBV13|.
ASASPRRGSSEQY
>TRBJ1-1|TRBV6-6|TRBD1
ASSYPQGKGTEAF